These 15 T cell receptor beta chains originate from one sample sequenced in a study of T cell repertoires and HLA-DP antigens. Libraries were prepared by immunoSEQ multiplex PCR; TCRdb keeps only in-frame clonotypes and omits some of them. This table has about 89,000 clones, approximately 86% appearing once. Their recognized antigens are unknown. The specimen sequenced was CD4+ T cells from PBMCs. These receptors all come from a man between 45 and 60 years old in good health and CMV-seronegative.

This chain uses TRBV6-1 with TRBJ2-7, with 7 bases fitting TRBD1. This CDR3 region has 15 residues. Germline V lookup: CDR1 MNHNS, CDR2 SASEGT. Trimming cost V 7 bases and J 0 bases; bases outside gene matches: 9. This CDR3 reads CASNQRQGYSYEQYF. CDR3 nucleotides: TGTGCCAGCAACCAGCGACAGGGCTACTCCTACGAGCAGTACTTC.

This clone showed up just once. The chain uses TRBV2 and TRBJ2-2; 8 bases line up with TRBD2. This CDR3 spans 15 amino acids. The ends lost 6 bases at V and 5 bases at J; junction bases unmatched: 8. CDR1 and CDR2 from the germline V gene are SNHLY and FYNNEI. CDR3 nucleotides: TGTGCCAGCAGACACGAACTAGCGGCTACCGGGGAGCTGTTTTTT. Translation gives CASRHELAATGELFF.

The chain links TRBV6-6 to TRBJ2-7; D is possibly TRBD2 (7 bases). This CDR3 comprises 15 residues. The V and J ends lost 7 bases and 3 bases respectively, with 19 bases between them. Germline V CDR1 and CDR2: MNHNY, SVGAGI (reference sequence). Here the CDR3 DNA reads TGTGCCAGCACTAAGGGGGAGGGGACGATCTACGAGCAGTACTTC. The encoded protein is CASTKGEGTIYEQYF.

The chain uses TRBV9 and TRBJ2-2; 7 nucleotides match TRBD2. Germline V gene lookup returns CDR1 SGDLS and CDR2 YYNGEE. The CDR3 contains 18 residues. V lost 4 bases to trimming and J lost 2 bases; unmatched junction nucleotides: 14. The chain's CDR3 is CASSPNSWGGINTGELFF. The DNA for the CDR3 is TGTGCCAGCAGCCCCAATAGTTGGGGGGGTATAAACACCGGGGAGCTGTTTTTT. The whole variable domain, remainder taken from reference TRBV9 and TRBJ2-2, is DSGVTQTPKHLITATGQRVTLRCSPRSGDLSVYWYQQSLDQGLQFLIQYYNGEERAKGNILERFSAQQFPDLHSELNLSSLELGDSALYFCASSPNSWGGINTGELFFGEGSRLTVL.

The V call is TRBV9, the J call TRBJ2-1, with 14 bases identical to TRBD2. The V gene end was trimmed by 4 bases and the J gene end by 9 bases; junction bases not matched to a gene: 9. Looked up from germline, CDR1 is SGDLS and CDR2 is YYNGEE. The CDR3 runs 16 residues. The CDR3 spells CASSPRLAGGQGEQFF. The CDR3 DNA sequence: TGTGCCAGCAGCCCTAGACTAGCGGGGGGGCAGGGTGAGCAGTTCTTC.

This chain connects TRBV28 to TRBJ1-5; a weak D match, TRBD1 (5 bases). The CDR3 runs to 14 residues. From germline, CDR1 is MDHEN and CDR2 SYDVKM. V dropped 6 bases and J dropped 4 bases, with 13 bases sitting between them. CDR3 nucleotide sequence: TGTGCCAGCAGACAGGTCGAACGTAATCAGCCCCAGCATTTT. Protein product: CASRQVERNQPQHF.

The chain joins TRBV5-1 to TRBJ2-5; the D gene is possibly TRBD2 (6 bases). This CDR3 contains 13 residues. V was cut by 7 bases and J by 4 bases, with 14 bases left in between. Per germline, CDR1 SGHRS and CDR2 YFSETQ. The CDR3 DNA reads as TGCGCCAGCGGGGGAGGAGGGCGAGAGACCCAGTACTTC. It encodes CASGGGGRETQYF. The full variable domain, completed using reference TRBV5-1 and TRBJ2-5, is KAGVTQTPRYLIKTRGQQVTLSCSPISGHRSVSWYQQTPGQGLQFLFEYFSETQRNKGNFPGRFSGRQFSNSRSEMNVSTLELGDSALYLCASGGGGRETQYFGPGTRLLVL.

The chain couples TRBV7-9 to TRBJ2-5; 8 nucleotides agree with TRBD2. This CDR3 comprises 13 residues. The germline V gene has CDR1 SEHNR and CDR2 FQNEAQ (reference sequence). The V and J ends lost 7 bases and 5 bases, in that order; junction bases with no gene match: 6. CDR3 amino acids: CASNPSGLETQYF. The CDR3 coding sequence is TGTGCCAGCAACCCTAGCGGGCTCGAGACCCAGTACTTC. The variable domain in full, with the rest retrieved from reference TRBV7-9 and TRBJ2-5, is DTGVSQNPRHKITKRGQNVTFRCDPISEHNRLYWYRQTLGQGPEFLTYFQNEAQLEKSRLLSDRFSAERPKGSFSTLEIQRTEQGDSAMYLCASNPSGLETQYFGPGTRLLVL.

This clone was found a few times. This chain uses TRBV11-3 with TRBJ2-3; 10 bases match TRBD2. The V and J ends lost 5 bases and 3 bases, in that order; junction bases with no gene match: 2. This CDR3 is built from 14 residues. Germline-derived CDR1 and CDR2 are SGHNT and YENEEA. The CDR3 region has the DNA TGTGCCAGCAGCCCGGGACTAGCGACAGATACGCAGTATTTT. Translation gives CASSPGLATDTQYF.

The CDR3: CASSLQIVAGRPYNEQFF. Here the CDR3 DNA reads TGTGCCAGCAGTTTACAAATCGTAGCGGGTCGTCCCTACAATGAGCAGTTCTTC. The V gene is TRBV27, the J gene TRBJ2-1; 7 nucleotides line up with TRBD2. Germline lookup yields CDR1 MNHEY and CDR2 SMNVEV (reference sequence). V lost 2 bases, J lost 2 bases, and 12 bases stayed unmatched. CDR3 size: 18 residues.

This rearrangement joins TRBV7-9 to TRBJ1-4; perhaps TRBD1 as D (5 bases). Germline V gives CDR1 SEHNR, CDR2 FQNEAQ (reference sequence). The CDR3 has 15 amino acids. With 4 bases removed from V and 1 base from J, the gap between germline ends came to 10 bases. The chain's CDR3 is CASSSGRVTNEKLFF. The CDR3 region has the DNA TGTGCCAGCAGCTCCGGCAGGGTAACTAATGAAAAACTGTTTTTT.

The chain has TRBV6-6 and TRBJ2-6; no clear D gene. The CDR3 is 13 amino acids. The germline V gene has CDR1 MNHNY and CDR2 SVGAGI (reference sequence). V dropped 7 bases and J dropped 1 base, with 5 bases sitting between them. The CDR3 nucleotides read TGTGCCAGCATTGGTTCTGGGGCCAACGTCCTGACTTTC. It is translated as CASIGSGANVLTF.

CDR3 in amino acids: CASSNRVYEQYF. As DNA, the CDR3 is TGTGCCAGTAGCAACAGGGTCTACGAGCAGTACTTC. V usage is TRBV19 and J usage is TRBJ2-7; TRBD1 is a possible D gene (6 bases). V was pared by 6 bases and J by 3 bases, with 9 bases between. The CDR3 contains 12 residues. Germline CDR1 and CDR2: LNHDA and SQIVND (reference sequence).

The V and J genes are TRBV20-1 and TRBJ2-7, with a tentative D call TRBD1 (6 bases). V was trimmed by 7 bases and J by 7 bases, leaving 14 bases between them. The CDR3 loop spans 11 amino acids. In germline, CDR1 is DFQATT, CDR2 SNEGSKA (reference sequence). The CDR3 DNA reads as TGCAGTGTAAACAGGGTGTGGGAGCAGTACTTC. Translation: CSVNRVWEQYF.

This clone was detected only once. This chain joins TRBV6-1 and TRBJ1-2, with D possibly being TRBD1 (5 bases). CDR1 and CDR2 (germline): MNHNS, SASEGT. V was trimmed by 9 bases and J by 2 bases, leaving 16 bases between them. CDR3 size: 14 residues. CDR3 sequence reads: CASWSSGGNYGYTF. The CDR3 DNA follows: TGTGCCAGTTGGTCCTCCGGGGGAAACTATGGCTACACCTTC.